These 32 T cell receptor beta chains came from one sample sequenced in a study of T cell repertoires in cytomegalovirus infection. TCRdb independently ran MiXCR on the reads; one entry per CDR3 protein. The top ten hold around an eighth of the sample, which has approximately 1,000,000 distinct CDR3 sequences, 25% to 40% seen once. No cognate antigen is known for these TCRs. This material consisted of cultured CD8+ T cells from PBMCs, taken from culture after CMV antigen stimulation. These receptors all stem from a human donor in good health (CMV status not recorded). Some clones in this sample may be carry-over from other donors' samples.

This clonotype came up a few times. The chain is built from TRBV7-9 and TRBJ2-3; 9 nucleotides align to TRBD1. The V and J ends lost 3 bases and 3 bases, in that order; junction bases with no gene match: 4. CDR3 length equals 15 residues. The germline gives CDR1 SEHNR, CDR2 FQNEAQ (reference sequence). The CDR3 loop reads CASSFTGGATDTQYF. DNA of the CDR3: TGTGCCAGCAGCTTCACAGGGGGCGCAACAGATACGCAGTATTTT. The full variable domain, in which reference TRBV7-9 and TRBJ2-3 provide the parts outside the CDR3, is DTGVSQNPRHKITKRGQNVTFRCDPISEHNRLYWYRQTLGQGPEFLTYFQNEAQLEKSRLLSDRFSAERPKGSFSTLEIQRTEQGDSAMYLCASSFTGGATDTQYFGPGTRLTVL.

This clonotype has at least ten counts. The chain joins TRBV7-2 to TRBJ1-4; no firm D call. The V end was cut by 5 bases, the J end by 7 bases, with 17 bases between. Germline CDR1 is SGHTA and CDR2 is FQGNSA. The CDR3 totals 15 residues. In DNA form, the CDR3 reads TGTGCCAGCAGCCCCCGCGCAGTCGATCGTGAAAAACTGTTTTTT. As protein: CASSPRAVDREKLFF.

J is TRBJ2-7 and V is TRBV7-8, with TRBD1 matching over 7 bases. J was trimmed by 0 bases and V by 2 bases; bases with no gene match: 10. The CDR3 runs 17 residues. Germline CDR1 SGHVS, CDR2 FQNEAQ. Here the CDR3 reads CASSLRLGQASSYEQYF. Here the CDR3 DNA reads TGTGCCAGCAGCTTACGACTTGGACAGGCGAGCTCCTACGAGCAGTACTTC.

V and J are TRBV9 and TRBJ2-3; 8 positions agree with TRBD1. The V gene end was trimmed by 4 bases and the J gene end by 1 base; junction bases not matched to a gene: 14. CDR3 length: 18 amino acids. Germline V CDR1 and CDR2: SGDLS, YYNGEE. The CDR3 is CASSLPRGRNSGTDTQYF. The CDR3 coding sequence is TGTGCCAGCAGCCTCCCCAGGGGGCGAAATAGTGGCACAGATACGCAGTATTTT.

The CDR3 DNA follows: TGTGCCAGCAGCCAATGGGACAGGACTAACTATGGCTACACCTTC. Encoded protein: CASSQWDRTNYGYTF. The chain joins TRBV14 to TRBJ1-2, with 8 bases that match TRBD1. Germline V CDR1 and CDR2: SGHDN, FVKESK. The CDR3 totals 15 residues. The ends lost 2 bases at V and 0 bases at J; junction bases unmatched: 2.

In this sample, this clonotype turned up a few times. An end of the junction does not agree with germline; a read error may underlie this. This chain links TRBV5-6 with TRBJ2-3, with D uncertain. Germline-derived CDR1 and CDR2 are SGHDT and YYEEEE. The CDR3 is 11 amino acids. The CDR3 sequence: CASSTRQEKAF. For the CDR3, the DNA is TGTGCCAGCAGCACCCGACAAGAAAAAGCGTTT. The complete variable domain, with remaining parts taken from reference TRBV5-6 and TRBJ2-3, reads DAGVTQSPTHLIKTRGQQVTLRCSPKSGHDTVSWYQQALGQGPQFIFQYYEEEERQRGNFPDRFSGHQFPNYSSELNVNALLLGDSALYLCASSTRQEKAFGPGTRLTVL.

J is TRBJ1-6 and V is TRBV27; unclear D gene. Germline-derived CDR1 and CDR2 are MNHEY and SMNVEV (reference sequence). This CDR3 has 17 amino acids. Trimming stripped 2 bases from V and 0 bases from J, with 11 bases between. CDR3 region: CASSLMFSSSYNSPLHF. CDR3 DNA: TGTGCCAGCAGTTTAATGTTCTCGAGCTCCTATAATTCACCCCTCCACTTT.

The CDR3 DNA reads as TGTGCCAGCAGCCCCACAGGGGAGTGGGAGACCCAGTACTTC. It is translated as CASSPTGEWETQYF. V gene TRBV5-4 combines with J gene TRBJ2-5; the match to TRBD1 covers 7 bases. Trimming cost V 4 bases and J 5 bases; bases outside gene matches: 8. CDR1 and CDR2 from the germline V gene are SGHNT and YYREEE (reference sequence). This CDR3 contains 14 residues. Complete variable domain (other parts from reference TRBV5-4 and TRBJ2-5): ETGVTQSPTHLIKTRGQQVTLRCSSQSGHNTVSWYQQALGQGPQFIFQYYREEENGRGNFPPRFSGLQFPNYSSELNVNALELDDSALYLCASSPTGEWETQYFGPGTRLLVL.

The V call is TRBV20-1, the J call TRBJ1-2, with D possibly TRBD1 on 5 matching bases. Deletions cut 5 bases from V and 4 bases from J, with 11 bases between. In germline, CDR1 is DFQATT, CDR2 SNEGSKA (reference sequence). The CDR3 is made up of 12 amino acids. CDR3 DNA: TGCAGTGCTTTAGGAAGGGGCTATGGCTACACCTTC. Translating gives CSALGRGYGYTF.

The chain couples TRBV27 to TRBJ2-7, with 9 bases lining up with TRBD1. With 5 bases clipped from V and 3 bases from J, the junction kept 20 bases outside the gene matches. This CDR3 has 19 amino acids. The V gene's germline CDR1 is MNHEY and CDR2 SMNVEV (reference sequence). The CDR3 nucleotides read TGTGCCAGCAGTGCAAACCGGGACAGGGTTTGGGCAGGCTACTACGAGCAGTACTTC. Amino acids: CASSANRDRVWAGYYEQYF.

This clonotype occurred a few times. The chain couples TRBV19 to TRBJ2-3; a possible D gene is TRBD2 (7 bases). The CDR3 is made up of 17 amino acids. Germline V gene data show CDR1 as LNHDA and CDR2 as SQIVND (reference sequence). Trimming pared 6 bases from V and 2 bases from J, leaving 21 bases between. The CDR3 protein is CASSGGFGGGFTDTQYF. The CDR3 coding sequence is TGTGCCAGTAGCGGAGGTTTTGGCGGGGGCTTCACAGATACGCAGTATTTT.

This clonotype was found many times. The chain employs TRBV7-6 and TRBJ2-2; D may be TRBD2 (5 bases). V was shortened by 4 bases and J by 3 bases, with 21 bases between the two germline ends. Germline V gives CDR1 SGHVS, CDR2 FNYEAQ. The CDR3 contains 18 residues. The DNA of the CDR3 is TGTGCCAGCAGCTCGAGGGTGACGGATCGGGATTACACCGGGGAGCTGTTTTTT. Translated, it gives CASSSRVTDRDYTGELFF.

This clonotype was observed at least ten times. The chain carries TRBV7-8 and TRBJ2-4; 7 positions agree with TRBD2. CDR1 and CDR2 from the germline V gene are SGHVS and FQNEAQ. The CDR3 sequence is 13 residues long. Trimming cost V 3 bases and J 6 bases; bases outside gene matches: 2. The CDR3, as DNA: TGTGCCAGCAGCTTTGGGGGGGTAAACATTCAGTACTTC. Protein: CASSFGGVNIQYF.

The gene calls are TRBV28 and TRBJ1-5; 9 bases agree with TRBD1. With V trimmed by 2 bases and J by 7 bases, 6 bases remained unmatched. Germline assignment: CDR1 MDHEN and CDR2 SYDVKM. There are 15 residues in the CDR3. The CDR3 DNA reads TGTGCCAGCAGTTTAAGACAGGGGGGAAGGCAGCCCCAGCATTTT. As protein: CASSLRQGGRQPQHF.

This clonotype was counted between two and nine times. The genes are TRBV9 and TRBJ1-2, with D possibly being TRBD1 (5 bases). The V end lost 1 base, the J end lost 4 bases, and 14 bases lay between the germline ends. In germline, CDR1 is SGDLS, CDR2 YYNGEE. The CDR3 is made up of 15 amino acids. CDR3 sequence (DNA): TGTGCCAGCAGCGTACAAGGGGTATCGGGCTATGGCTACACCTTC. Protein: CASSVQGVSGYGYTF.

This clonotype came up once. The gene calls are TRBV14 and TRBJ2-1; possibly TRBD2 for D (6 bases). The CDR3 extends over 18 amino acids. Germline CDR1 reads SGHDN; CDR2 reads FVKESK. Trimming removed 3 bases at V and 5 bases at J, with 23 bases between. CDR3 in amino acids: CASSHFAVAAPEDNEQFF. The DNA for the CDR3 is TGTGCCAGCAGCCATTTTGCTGTAGCGGCGCCTGAGGACAATGAGCAGTTCTTC. Together with reference TRBV14 and TRBJ2-1, the CDR3 gives the full variable domain: EAGVTQFPSHSVIEKGQTVTLRCDPISGHDNLYWYRRVMGKEIKFLLHFVKESKQDESGMPNNRFLAERTGGTYSTLKVQPAELEDSGVYFCASSHFAVAAPEDNEQFFGPGTRLTVL.

V and J are TRBV6-4 and TRBJ1-3; D perhaps matches TRBD1 (5 bases). CDR1 and CDR2 (germline): MRHNA, SNTAGT. The CDR3 is 15 amino acids. V lost 0 bases and J 2 bases, leaving 8 bases between the germline ends. In DNA, the CDR3 is TGTGCCAGCAGTGACTCGCCAGGGCCTGGAAACACCATATATTTT. As protein: CASSDSPGPGNTIYF.

The V and J genes are TRBV6-2 or TRBV6-3 and TRBJ2-2; 10 bases are a match to TRBD1. Losses at the gene ends were 5 bases for V and 4 bases for J; bases not matched to a gene: 10. Germline CDR1 MNHEY, CDR2 SVGEGT. The CDR3 spans 17 residues. Here the CDR3 reads CASSTPRTGGATGELFF. The CDR3 DNA reads as TGTGCCAGCAGTACCCCTAGGACAGGGGGGGCCACCGGGGAGCTGTTTTTT.

DNA for the CDR3: TGCAGCGTCGGATACAGGCCCCAGGGATACGAGCAGTACGTC. Its translation is CSVGYRPQGYEQYV. V is TRBV29-1 and J is TRBJ2-7; possibly TRBD1 for D (5 bases). CDR1 and CDR2 from the germline V gene are SQVTM and ANQGSEA. V was trimmed by 6 bases and J by 4 bases, leaving 19 bases between them. The length of the CDR3 is 14 residues.

This clonotype has ten or more counts. The chain couples TRBV7-8 to TRBJ2-1, with TRBD1 matching 8 bases. CDR1 is SGHVS and CDR2 is FQNEAQ in the germline V gene. The CDR3 spans 17 residues. V dropped 3 bases and J dropped 2; count of bases not matched to a gene: 9. CDR3 sequence: CASSFNYRGNTYNEQFF. DNA of the CDR3: TGTGCCAGCAGCTTTAATTACAGGGGGAATACCTACAATGAGCAGTTCTTC.

Only a few counts were recorded for this clonotype. The V call is TRBV6-1, the J call TRBJ2-7; TRBD1 might be the D (6 bases). V lost 4 bases and J 5 bases, leaving 15 bases between the germline ends. Germline CDR1 reads MNHNS; CDR2 reads SASEGT. The CDR3 runs to 14 residues. The CDR3 region has the DNA TGTGCCAGCAGTGTACAGGGTGGGTTAGACGAGCAGTACTTC. It codes for CASSVQGGLDEQYF.

The gene calls are TRBV2 and TRBJ1-5, with D possibly TRBD1 on 5 matching bases. CDR1 and CDR2 from the germline V gene are SNHLY and FYNNEI. V dropped 7 bases and J dropped 5 bases, with 18 bases sitting between them. CDR3 length: 15 amino acids. The CDR3 is CASTGGQDSYQPQHF. The CDR3 region has the DNA TGTGCCAGCACTGGCGGACAAGATTCATATCAGCCCCAGCATTTT.

This clonotype was seen at least ten times. The chain recombines TRBV6-1 with TRBJ2-2; a weak D match, TRBD1 (8 bases). The germline CDR1 and CDR2 sequences are MNHNS and SASEGT. This CDR3 comprises 18 residues. V lost 6 bases and J lost 2, with 22 bases in between. This CDR3 reads CASRIGTGGGRNTGELFF. The CDR3 DNA reads TGTGCCAGCAGAATCGGGACAGGCGGGGGTCGTAACACCGGGGAGCTGTTTTTT.

This clonotype turned up a few times. This rearrangement joins TRBV4-2 to TRBJ2-1, with D tentatively TRBD2 (6 bases). The ends were cut back, 0 bases at V and 4 bases at J, with 13 bases in the middle. CDR1 is LGHNA and CDR2 is YNFKEQ in the germline V gene. This CDR3 has 16 residues. CDR3 region: CASSQDRGLPYNEQFF. In DNA, the CDR3 is TGTGCCAGCAGCCAAGATAGAGGACTACCTTACAATGAGCAGTTCTTC.

The DNA of the CDR3 is TGTGCCAGCAGCTTTCTACTGAATACCGGGGACAGGGGAGGGGAGACCCAGTACTTC. Protein: CASSFLLNTGDRGGETQYF. This chain joins TRBV5-6 and TRBJ2-5; 10 bases agree with TRBD1. V was pared by 2 bases and J by 5 bases, with 18 bases of the junction left unmatched. CDR1 is SGHDT and CDR2 is YYEEEE in the germline V gene. The CDR3 runs to 19 residues.

This rearrangement joins TRBV6-5 to TRBJ2-5; 7 nucleotides agree with TRBD1. CDR1 is MNHEY, CDR2 SVGAGI, per germline. The J segment lost 4 bases and the V segment lost 7 bases, leaving 3 bases of the junction unmatched. CDR3 length: 12 amino acids. In DNA, the CDR3 is TGTGCCAGCACCACAGGGGTAGAGACCCAGTACTTC. Its protein product is CASTTGVETQYF.

This clonotype has at least ten counts. The CDR3 nucleotides read TGTGCCAGCAGTATAGCGGAGACCTACGAGCAGTACGTC. As protein: CASSIAETYEQYV. The chain uses TRBV6-2 or TRBV6-3 and TRBJ2-7; perhaps TRBD2 as D (6 bases). V lost 5 bases and J lost 2, with 10 bases in between. The CDR3 extends over 13 amino acids. Germline CDR1 MNHEY, CDR2 SVGEGT.

This clonotype was seen many times. The chain couples TRBV7-9 to TRBJ1-2, with 8 nucleotides matching TRBD1. After removal of 8 bases from V and 6 bases from J, the junction contained 11 bases not matched to a gene. CDR3 length: 14 residues. Per germline, CDR1 SEHNR and CDR2 FQNEAQ (reference sequence). CDR3 in amino acids: CASEGRGRENGYTF. In DNA form, the CDR3 reads TGTGCCAGCGAGGGCAGGGGGCGCGAGAATGGCTACACCTTC.

The chain is built from TRBV19 and TRBJ2-3; possible D gene TRBD1, 6 bases. Germline V CDR1 and CDR2: LNHDA, SQIVND (reference sequence). Trimming pared 0 bases from V and 2 bases from J, leaving 12 bases between. This CDR3 contains 16 residues. The DNA of the CDR3 is TGTGCCAGTAGTATAGAAGCCAGGGGCTTCACAGATACGCAGTATTTT. It translates to CASSIEARGFTDTQYF.

A few counts support this clonotype. V usage is TRBV13 and J usage is TRBJ1-4, with 9 nucleotides matching TRBD1. V dropped 4 bases and J dropped 6; count of bases not matched to a gene: 3. CDR3 size: 14 residues. CDR1 PRHDT and CDR2 FYEKMQ come from the germline V gene (reference sequence). This CDR3 is CASSSQGAYEKLFF. As DNA, the CDR3 is TGTGCCAGCAGCTCACAGGGGGCCTATGAAAAACTGTTTTTT. Full variable domain (outside the CDR3, taken from reference TRBV13 and TRBJ1-4): AAGVIQSPRHLIKEKRETATLKCYPIPRHDTVYWYQQGPGQDPQFLISFYEKMQSDKGSIPDRFSAQQFSDYHSELNMSSLELGDSALYFCASSSQGAYEKLFFGSGTQLSVL.

The chain is built from TRBV9 and TRBJ1-1, with D hard to call. Germline V gene lookup returns CDR1 SGDLS and CDR2 YYNGEE. CDR3 size: 13 residues. V lost 2 bases, J lost 1 base, and 6 bases lay in between. The CDR3 loop is CASSVGSNTEAFF. The DNA for the CDR3 is TGTGCCAGCAGCGTTGGCTCGAACACTGAAGCTTTCTTT.

The chain uses TRBV12-3 or TRBV12-4 and TRBJ2-7, with D maybe TRBD1 (6 bases). V was clipped by 3 bases and J by 6 bases, with 12 bases between them. The CDR3 sequence is 13 residues long. CDR3 DNA sequence: TGTGCCAGCAGTTTTGCTTTACAGGGCGAGCAGTACGTC. Encoded protein: CASSFALQGEQYV.